A single sample is the source of the 17 T cell receptor beta chains below, sequenced in a study of blood T cell repertoires in COVID-19. The assay was immunoSEQ multiplex PCR, and TCRdb's table has in-frame clones only and misses some. The sample holds 340,000 or so clones, around 85% seen once. Sample: PBMCs or T cells enriched from blood (not recorded which). Receptors were obtained from a woman in her forties with acute COVID-19.

The chain recombines TRBV11-2 with TRBJ2-7, with 8 bases fitting TRBD1. There are 15 residues in the CDR3. Germline V gene sequence: CDR1 SGHAT, CDR2 FQNNGV. Trimming removed 5 bases from V and 2 bases from J; junction bases left unmatched: 8. The CDR3 nucleotides read TGTGCCAGCAGCCAACGGACAGGGTCGACCTACGAGCAGTACTTC. Translated, it gives CASSQRTGSTYEQYF.

This chain joins TRBV15 and TRBJ1-5, with a possible D match to TRBD1 (6 bases). From germline, CDR1 is LNHNV and CDR2 YYDKDF (reference sequence). The V end was cut by 1 base, the J end by 0 bases, with 25 bases between. The CDR3 spans 21 residues. The CDR3 region is CATSRASLHRERMYSNQPQHF. The CDR3 nucleotides read TGTGCCACCAGCAGAGCGTCGCTCCACAGGGAAAGGATGTATAGCAATCAGCCCCAGCATTTT.

This clone came up a few times. The chain has TRBV6-5 and TRBJ1-1; D is unresolved. There are 16 residues in the CDR3. Trimming took off 3 bases at V and 5 bases at J, with 19 bases between the two ends. CDR1 MNHEY and CDR2 SVGAGI come from the germline V gene. The CDR3 sequence is CASSYVLAGSGTEAFF. The CDR3 DNA sequence: TGTGCCAGCAGTTATGTTTTGGCAGGTTCAGGAACTGAAGCTTTCTTT.

The chain has TRBV6-2 or TRBV6-3 and TRBJ2-1; 10 bases agree with TRBD1. Losses at the gene ends were 6 bases for V and 8 bases for J; bases not matched to a gene: 7. The CDR3 has 14 amino acids. Germline CDR1 and CDR2: MNHEY and SVGEGT. CDR3 in amino acids: CASSQGQGFHEQFF. CDR3 nucleotides: TGTGCCAGCAGCCAGGGACAGGGGTTCCATGAGCAGTTCTTC.

The J gene is TRBJ2-5, the V gene TRBV7-9, with 9 bases identical to TRBD2. The ends lost 1 base at V and 5 bases at J; junction bases unmatched: 8. The CDR3 extends over 16 amino acids. Germline V gene data show CDR1 as SEHNR and CDR2 as FQNEAQ (reference sequence). CDR3: CASSLVGASGDETQYF. In DNA, the CDR3 is TGTGCCAGCAGCTTAGTAGGCGCTAGCGGGGACGAGACCCAGTACTTC.

This chain links TRBV9 with TRBJ1-2; TRBD1 aligns across 8 bases. CDR1 is SGDLS and CDR2 is YYNGEE in the germline V gene. Unmatched junction bases numbered 6, after V lost 3 bases and J lost 5 bases. The CDR3 has 14 residues. CDR3 loop: CASSGGQGFYGYTF. The CDR3 DNA sequence: TGTGCCAGCAGCGGCGGACAGGGTTTTTATGGCTACACCTTC.

The chain recombines TRBV5-1 with TRBJ2-1; a weak D match, TRBD1 (5 bases). Trimming stripped 6 bases from V and 6 bases from J, with 13 bases between. The CDR3 has 13 amino acids. The germline CDR1 and CDR2 sequences are SGHRS and YFSETQ. This CDR3 is CASNNPTVNEQFF. CDR3 DNA sequence: TGCGCCAGCAATAACCCGACAGTCAATGAGCAGTTCTTC.

V is TRBV6-2 or TRBV6-3 and J is TRBJ2-7, with 8 nucleotides matching TRBD1. Germline CDR1 reads MNHEY; CDR2 reads SVGEGT. The CDR3 sequence is 13 residues long. Losses at the gene ends were 5 bases for V and 12 bases for J; bases not matched to a gene: 12. CDR3 DNA: TGTGCCAGCAGTCAGGCTCTTCGGGACAGGATGTACTTC. Its protein is CASSQALRDRMYF.

The chain uses TRBV7-9 and TRBJ1-1; 9 bases align to TRBD1. The trim removed 8 bases at V and 0 bases at J, leaving 7 bases unmatched. The CDR3 spans 15 residues. Germline CDR1 reads SEHNR; CDR2 reads FQNEAQ (reference sequence). The chain's CDR3 is CASVGDRALNTEAFF. The CDR3 nucleotides are TGTGCCAGCGTGGGGGACAGGGCTTTGAACACTGAAGCTTTCTTT. Complete variable domain (other parts from reference TRBV7-9 and TRBJ1-1): DTGVSQNPRHKITKRGQNVTFRCDPISEHNRLYWYRQTLGQGPEFLTYFQNEAQLEKSRLLSDRFSAERPKGSFSTLEIQRTEQGDSAMYLCASVGDRALNTEAFFGQGTRLTVV.

The gene calls are TRBV27 and TRBJ1-5; 7 nucleotides match TRBD1. Germline CDR1 MNHEY, CDR2 SMNVEV (reference sequence). V dropped 4 bases and J dropped 3; count of bases not matched to a gene: 6. CDR3 size: 15 residues. The CDR3 region has the DNA TGTGCCAGCAGTTCCCAAGGGACAGCCAATCAGCCCCAGCATTTT. Residues: CASSSQGTANQPQHF.

This clone was detected once. The J gene is TRBJ2-7, the V gene TRBV5-6; TRBD1 agrees at 10 bases. Germline V gene data show CDR1 as SGHDT and CDR2 as YYEEEE. The V segment lost 1 base and the J segment 7 bases; nucleotides outside the gene matches: 14. The CDR3 sequence is 17 residues long. The CDR3 region is CASSLFVGTGAVVEQYF. The CDR3 nucleotides read TGTGCCAGCAGCTTGTTCGTCGGGACAGGGGCTGTCGTGGAGCAGTACTTC.

J is TRBJ1-2 and V is TRBV6-1; tentative D call: TRBD1 (6 bases). The V and J ends lost 1 base and 4 bases respectively, with 7 bases between them. In germline, CDR1 is MNHNS, CDR2 SASEGT. This CDR3 region has 13 residues. The CDR3 DNA reads as TGTGCCAGCAGTGAAGAGGGGGTCTATGGCTACACCTTC. Residues: CASSEEGVYGYTF.

This clone was counted a single time. This chain joins TRBV9 and TRBJ2-1; D may be TRBD2 (6 bases). Germline V gene sequence: CDR1 SGDLS, CDR2 YYNGEE. This CDR3 is built from 15 residues. Between the trimmed V and J ends, which lost 1 base and 6 bases, there was a span of 14 bases. CDR3 nucleotide sequence: TGTGCCAGCAGCGTATGGGGACTCCCTTCCAATGAGCAGTTCTTC. This encodes CASSVWGLPSNEQFF.

V is TRBV7-9 and J is TRBJ2-5; D is possibly TRBD2 (5 bases). V lost 5 bases to trimming and J lost 5 bases, with 21 bases between them. Germline CDR1 SEHNR, CDR2 FQNEAQ (reference sequence). The CDR3 is 16 residues long. The CDR3 protein is CASSPYGERKRETQYF. Here the CDR3 DNA reads TGTGCCAGCAGCCCCTACGGGGAACGAAAGCGGGAGACCCAGTACTTC.

The chain is built from TRBV18 and TRBJ1-2; maybe TRBD1 (6 bases). With 3 bases removed from V and 3 bases from J, the gap between germline ends came to 11 bases. Germline V gene data show CDR1 as KGHSH and CDR2 as LQKENI. The CDR3 loop spans 14 amino acids. The CDR3: CASSPEGGDYGYTF. DNA of the CDR3: TGTGCCAGCTCACCGGAGGGGGGGGACTATGGCTACACCTTC.

This chain joins TRBV10-3 and TRBJ1-3; D is perhaps TRBD1 (5 bases). V was trimmed by 7 bases and J by 0 bases, leaving 13 bases between them. Germline CDR1 is ENHRY and CDR2 is SYGVKD. The CDR3 is 15 residues long. The CDR3 DNA is TGTGCCATCACCGTCGGAGGGGACTCTGGAAACACCATATATTTT. It codes for CAITVGGDSGNTIYF.

The sample holds one count of this clone. V is TRBV3-1 (or the pseudogene TRBV3-2) and J is TRBJ2-3; 7 nucleotides line up with TRBD2. V lost 3 bases and J lost 6; bases outside the gene matches: 12. This CDR3 is 16 amino acids long. Germline assignment: CDR1 LGHDT and CDR2 YNNKEL (reference sequence). The CDR3 spells CASSQGSGVVWDTQYF. The CDR3 DNA is TGTGCCAGCAGCCAGGGAAGCGGGGTGGTTTGGGATACGCAGTATTTT.